This TCR beta chain emerged from a study of shared clonotypes between healthy human individuals. Study-level points and caveats: Generation probabilities of non-shared clonotypes were lower (relative to those shared by all four donors). The study generally estimated greater richness for naive than memory subsets.

Naive CD8 populations comprised CD45RO-negative cells positively selected for CCR7, excluding terminally differentiated effector memory CD45RA+ cells. To note about this clone: Its antigen is not identified.

The germline gives CDR1 SGHTS, CDR2 YDEGEE. Deletions cut 2 bases from V and 0 bases from J, with 6 bases between. This CDR3 is built from 14 residues. Each subset's genomic DNA was split evenly across several immunoSEQ plates. Profiling relied on immunoSEQ multiplex PCR, and the TCRdb table lists in-frame clones only, not all of them. The table shows roughly 2,000,000 clones, with around 96% occurring only once. The V and J genes are TRBV5-8 and TRBJ2-4; D not resolved. The sequence was collected from a man between 18 and 29 years old in good health. Sequences were obtained from naive CD8+ T cells sorted from blood. CDR3 sequence reads: CASSLQLAKNIQYF. As DNA, the CDR3 is TGTGCCAGCAGCTTACAGCTAGCCAAAAACATTCAGTACTTC. The variable domain in full, completed from reference TRBV5-8 and TRBJ2-4, reads EAGVTQSPTHLIKTRGQQATLRCSPISGHTSVYWYQQALGLGLQFLLWYDEGEERNRGNFPPRFSGRQFPNYSSELNVNALELEDSALYLCASSLQLAKNIQYFGAGTRLSVL.